The T cell receptor beta chain under discussion was sequenced for a study of shared clonotypes between healthy human individuals. Overall study context: Three men and a couple of women, aged 18 to 49, were donors.

The CDR3 spans 11 residues. The V gene lost 1 base and the J gene lost 7 bases, with 2 bases spanning the gap. Germline V CDR1 and CDR2: SGHAT, FQDESV (reference sequence). Each unsorted PBMC replicate got 300 ng genomic DNA, approximately 29,000 genomes. TCRdb's copy holds only in-frame clones and misses some; the assay was immunoSEQ multiplex PCR. The sample has 450,000 to 500,000 clones; less than 80% are singletons. It was some 96 million PBMCs that unsorted samples used for genomic DNA. What was sequenced was PBMCs. The gene calls are TRBV11-1 and TRBJ2-1; D call uncertain. The receptor's source is a woman aged 40-49 years in good health. Some clones in this sample may be carry-over from other donors' samples. CDR3 in DNA: TGTGCCAGCAGCTTAGGGAATGAGCAGTTCTTC. Its protein product is CASSLGNEQFF.